The sequence of this TCR beta chain was determined in a study of T cell repertoires in cytomegalovirus infection. Study details: TCR beta signatures that were public indicated CMV infection and matching HLA type.

A single record per CDR3 protein comes from TCRdb applying MiXCR to the reads. In the table there are hundreds of thousands of distinct CDR3 sequences, under 45% of which are singletons. This clonotype was observed a handful of times. Its cognate antigen is unknown. The J segment lost 4 bases and the V segment lost 0 bases, leaving 4 bases of the junction unmatched. Germline-derived CDR1 and CDR2 are MNHEY and SVGAGI. This CDR3 has 16 amino acids. The specimen comprised cultured PBMCs, sampled from culture after CMV antigen stimulation. The chain employs TRBV6-5 and TRBJ2-1, with 9 bases aligning to TRBD1. The source is a human donor in good health (CMV status not recorded). Some clones in this sample may be carry-over from other donors' samples. Here the CDR3 reads CASSYSGTGWYNEQFF. The CDR3 DNA reads as TGTGCCAGCAGTTACTCCGGGACAGGGTGGTACAATGAGCAGTTCTTC.